These 27 T cell receptor beta chains share one sample of origin, sequenced in a study of control samples from healthy donors and cancer patients. The table came from immunoSEQ multiplex PCR; TCRdb's copy has only in-frame clones and leaves some out. The sample includes 150,000 to 200,000 clones, about 91% seen only once; the top ten take roughly 2%. Source material: blood. These receptors were collected from a middle-aged woman in good health.

This clone showed up just once. The V gene is TRBV14, the J gene TRBJ2-3; D not resolved. The CDR3 sequence is 12 residues long. Germline V gene sequence: CDR1 SGHDN, CDR2 FVKESK. Trimming left V 5 bases short and J 5 bases short, with 8 bases between. The CDR3 protein is CASSSNQDTQYF. CDR3 DNA: TGTGCCAGCAGCTCAAATCAAGATACGCAGTATTTT.

The genes are TRBV9 and TRBJ2-2; D unresolved. The CDR3 length is 12 residues. The germline gives CDR1 SGDLS, CDR2 YYNGEE. V gave up 2 bases and J gave up 4 bases, with 3 bases separating them. The CDR3 DNA is TGTGCCAGCAGCGTGGTCACCGGGGAGCTGTTTTTT. Translated, it gives CASSVVTGELFF.

The V call is TRBV18, the J call TRBJ2-5; D not resolved. Trimming pared 6 bases from V and 2 bases from J, leaving 4 bases between. The germline V gene encodes CDR1 KGHSH and CDR2 LQKENI. This CDR3 has 11 amino acids. The CDR3 DNA follows: TGTGCCAGCTCTGAGCAAGAGACCCAGTACTTC. It translates to CASSEQETQYF.

V and J are TRBV5-1 and TRBJ2-3; 7 bases align to TRBD2. The CDR3 has 15 residues. The germline V gene encodes CDR1 SGHRS and CDR2 YFSETQ. The J segment lost 2 bases and the V segment lost 1 base, leaving 4 bases of the junction unmatched. For the CDR3, the DNA is TGCGCCAGCAGCTTGAGTCTAGCGGACACAGATACGCAGTATTTT. This translates into CASSLSLADTDTQYF.

The rearrangement uses TRBV6-6 and TRBJ1-4, with D unresolved. V lost 2 bases, J lost 0 bases, and 4 bases lay in between. In germline, CDR1 is MNHNY, CDR2 SVGAGI (reference sequence). This CDR3 is built from 14 residues. DNA of the CDR3: TGTGCCAGCAGTTACAGGGCAACTAATGAAAAACTGTTTTTT. Translating gives CASSYRATNEKLFF.

The rearrangement links TRBV18 to TRBJ2-1; 8 nucleotides agree with TRBD1. With 1 base clipped from V and 6 bases from J, the junction kept 5 bases outside the gene matches. Germline CDR1 is KGHSH and CDR2 is LQKENI. This CDR3 region has 15 residues. This CDR3 is CASSPQTGAVNEQFF. The CDR3 nucleotides are TGTGCCAGCTCACCACAGACAGGGGCAGTCAATGAGCAGTTCTTC. The full variable domain, with the rest looked up from reference TRBV18 and TRBJ2-1, is NAGVMQNPRHLVRRRGQEARLRCSPMKGHSHVYWYRQLPEEGLKFMVYLQKENIIDESGMPKERFSAEFPKEGPSILRIQQVVRGDSAAYFCASSPQTGAVNEQFFGPGTRLTVL.

This chain joins TRBV2 and TRBJ1-1; D ambiguous. The CDR3 is 14 amino acids. Germline CDR1 SNHLY, CDR2 FYNNEI. V lost 4 bases, J lost 1 base, and 10 bases lay in between. In DNA form, the CDR3 reads TGTGCCAGCAGTGCGATTGGAGGGAACACTGAAGCTTTCTTT. This encodes CASSAIGGNTEAFF.

The genes are TRBV12-3 or TRBV12-4 and TRBJ1-2; D is perhaps TRBD1 (5 bases). V was cut by 6 bases and J by 2 bases, with 10 bases left in between. The CDR3 is made up of 13 amino acids. CDR3 nucleotide sequence: TGTGCCAGCAGCAAAAGACAGAACTATGGCTACACCTTC. Translating gives CASSKRQNYGYTF.

The chain carries TRBV11-2 and TRBJ2-7, with D possibly being TRBD2 (6 bases). Looked up from germline, CDR1 is SGHAT and CDR2 is FQNNGV. The V end was cut by 5 bases, the J end by 2 bases, with 10 bases between. This CDR3 is 13 amino acids long. The CDR3 region is CASSPGVTYEQYF. DNA for the CDR3: TGTGCCAGCAGCCCGGGGGTTACCTACGAGCAGTACTTC.

The chain is built from TRBV4-1 and TRBJ1-1, with 8 bases fitting TRBD1. CDR3 length: 15 residues. Germline trimming cut 0 bases from V and 11 bases from J; bases unmatched to any gene: 11. CDR1 and CDR2 (germline): MGHRA, YSYEKL. The CDR3 DNA reads TGCGCCAGCAGCCAAGAGGAGCAGGGGGCGCGGCGGGCTTTCTTT. Residues: CASSQEEQGARRAFF.

The chain links TRBV6-5 to TRBJ2-1; 7 bases fit TRBD2. The CDR3 sequence is 13 residues long. The V gene end was trimmed by 7 bases and the J gene end by 13 bases; junction bases not matched to a gene: 13. Germline V gives CDR1 MNHEY, CDR2 SVGAGI. This chain's CDR3 is CASTPVGGGHQFF. CDR3 nucleotide sequence: TGTGCCAGCACCCCAGTGGGGGGAGGGCATCAGTTCTTC.

CDR3 sequence (DNA): TGCGCCAGCACGAGGTCCAGGGGTGCTGGAAACACCATATATTTT. As protein: CASTRSRGAGNTIYF. This chain uses TRBV10-2 with TRBJ1-3, with a possible D match to TRBD1 (6 bases). Trimming removed 7 bases at V and 2 bases at J, with 15 bases between. This CDR3 contains 15 residues. Germline assignment: CDR1 WSHSY and CDR2 SAAADI.

V usage is TRBV5-6 and J usage is TRBJ1-2, with unresolved D. Per germline, CDR1 SGHDT and CDR2 YYEEEE. This CDR3 contains 14 residues. V lost 4 bases and J 4 bases, leaving 14 bases between the germline ends. The CDR3: CASSPGLFPYGYTF. The CDR3 nucleotides read TGTGCCAGCAGCCCGGGTCTCTTTCCCTATGGCTACACCTTC.

The chain employs TRBV2 and TRBJ2-5; TRBD2 aligns across 10 bases. Trimming cost V 2 bases and J 2 bases; bases outside gene matches: 5. The CDR3 totals 16 residues. Germline lookup yields CDR1 SNHLY and CDR2 FYNNEI. The CDR3 protein is CASSELAGASQETQYF. The CDR3 DNA reads as TGTGCCAGCAGTGAACTAGCGGGAGCTTCACAAGAGACCCAGTACTTC.

The chain combines TRBV12-3 or TRBV12-4 with TRBJ1-1; 9 bases fit TRBD1. This CDR3 region has 13 residues. After removal of 7 bases from V and 7 bases from J, the junction contained 7 bases not matched to a gene. CDR3 sequence reads: CASTSTGGDEAFF. The CDR3 region has the DNA TGTGCCAGCACCTCGACAGGGGGAGATGAAGCTTTCTTT.

J is TRBJ1-1 and V is TRBV7-6; TRBD1 agrees at 11 bases. The CDR3 totals 15 residues. CDR1 is SGHVS, CDR2 FNYEAQ, per germline. After removal of 1 base from V and 4 bases from J, the junction contained 2 bases not matched to a gene. The CDR3 loop is CASSLGTGGGTEAFF. CDR3 DNA sequence: TGTGCCAGCAGCTTAGGGACAGGGGGCGGCACTGAAGCTTTCTTT.

The V call is TRBV11-3, the J call TRBJ2-5, with 7 bases matching TRBD1. The CDR3 consists of 13 residues. With 2 bases clipped from V and 3 bases from J, the junction kept 0 bases outside the gene matches. Germline V lookup: CDR1 SGHNT, CDR2 YENEEA. The CDR3 spells CASSLTGEETQYF. The DNA for the CDR3 is TGTGCCAGCAGCTTAACAGGGGAAGAGACCCAGTACTTC.

This clone was picked up one time. At the DNA level, this CDR3 is encoded by other sequences in the same sample as well. This chain joins TRBV19 and TRBJ2-7; D is unresolved. Deletions cut 4 bases from V and 4 bases from J, with 8 bases between. The germline CDR1 and CDR2 sequences are LNHDA and SQIVND (reference sequence). The CDR3 consists of 12 residues. The CDR3 coding sequence is TGTGCCAGTAGTAGACAAGGGTACGAGCAGTACTTC. Amino acids: CASSRQGYEQYF.

The chain employs TRBV9 and TRBJ2-7; D may be TRBD1 (6 bases). Trimming removed 0 bases at V and 0 bases at J, with 7 bases between. Per germline, CDR1 SGDLS and CDR2 YYNGEE. The CDR3 extends over 14 amino acids. The CDR3 loop is CASSVADSSYEQYF. CDR3 DNA: TGTGCCAGCAGCGTAGCGGACAGCTCCTACGAGCAGTACTTC.

This rearrangement joins TRBV5-4 to TRBJ1-6; D is perhaps TRBD1 (5 bases). Trimming cost V 3 bases and J 5 bases, with 15 bases left between them. The CDR3 loop spans 16 amino acids. CDR1 SGHNT and CDR2 YYREEE come from the germline V gene (reference sequence). This CDR3 reads CASSWGGWSDNSPLHF. Here the CDR3 DNA reads TGTGCCAGCAGCTGGGGGGGATGGAGTGATAATTCACCCCTCCACTTT.

The genes are TRBV6-8 and TRBJ2-5; no reliable D call. The V and J ends lost 8 bases and 2 bases respectively, with 18 bases between them. Germline V gives CDR1 MNHGY, CDR2 SAAAGT. The CDR3 length is 15 residues. The CDR3 is CASPLPSSQQETQYF. CDR3 DNA: TGTGCCAGCCCCCTCCCGAGCAGCCAGCAAGAGACCCAGTACTTC.

V and J are TRBV5-1 and TRBJ2-2; 9 bases map to TRBD2. Germline V gene lookup returns CDR1 SGHRS and CDR2 YFSETQ. The junction had 7 bases not matched to a gene; V was cut back by 4 bases and J by 6 bases. The CDR3 has 15 amino acids. CDR3 in DNA: TGCGCCAGCAGCCTTAGCGGGGGAGCCCCCGGGGAGCTGTTTTTT. Its protein is CASSLSGGAPGELFF. The entire variable domain, with the rest obtained from reference TRBV5-1 and TRBJ2-2, is as follows: KAGVTQTPRYLIKTRGQQVTLSCSPISGHRSVSWYQQTPGQGLQFLFEYFSETQRNKGNFPGRFSGRQFSNSRSEMNVSTLELGDSALYLCASSLSGGAPGELFFGEGSRLTVL.

The chain is built from TRBV7-2 and TRBJ1-1; D unclear. The CDR3 spans 12 residues. The germline V and J ends were trimmed by 5 bases and 4 bases, with 8 bases remaining between them. Germline assignment: CDR1 SGHTA and CDR2 FQGNSA. Here the CDR3 DNA reads TGTGCCAGCAGCCCAAAACTCACTGAAGCTTTCTTT. Its protein product is CASSPKLTEAFF.

The chain combines TRBV27 with TRBJ1-2; D perhaps matches TRBD1 (5 bases). There are 13 residues in the CDR3. CDR1 is MNHEY, CDR2 SMNVEV, per germline (reference sequence). The germline V and J ends were trimmed by 3 bases and 6 bases, with 11 bases remaining between them. The CDR3 sequence is CASSFQGVDGYTF. The CDR3, as DNA: TGTGCCAGCAGTTTTCAAGGGGTGGATGGCTACACCTTC.

The chain uses TRBV2 and TRBJ1-5, with a weak D call TRBD1 (5 bases). Germline V lookup: CDR1 SNHLY, CDR2 FYNNEI. This CDR3 region has 14 residues. V gave up 3 bases and J gave up 5 bases, with 11 bases separating them. The CDR3 is CASSDRVGDQPQHF. In nucleotides, the CDR3 is TGTGCCAGCAGTGACAGGGTAGGAGATCAGCCCCAGCATTTT.

The genes are TRBV5-1 and TRBJ1-2; TRBD1 matches at 9 bases. The V gene's germline CDR1 is SGHRS and CDR2 YFSETQ. The trim removed 7 bases at V and 7 bases at J, leaving 11 bases unmatched. The CDR3 runs 14 residues. Written as DNA, the CDR3 is TGCGCCAGCGGCCACCGGGACAGGGCATTTGGCTACACCTTC. It yields the protein CASGHRDRAFGYTF.

The chain uses TRBV6-5 and TRBJ2-1; D call uncertain. Germline V CDR1 and CDR2: MNHEY, SVGAGI. The CDR3 runs to 11 residues. V lost 8 bases and J 8 bases, leaving 10 bases between the germline ends. The CDR3, as DNA: TGTGCCAGCCCCCGTGGGGATGAGCAGTTCTTC. Protein: CASPRGDEQFF.